This entry concerns a single T cell receptor (beta chain). Original methodology: Amplification of reference gene primers was used by the study to estimate nucleated cell counts. Only in-frame clones appear in the TCRdb table, and some are missing; sequencing was by immunoSEQ multiplex PCR. For V, J and clone size, that table is used; D and trimming come from the DNA. The profile shows approximately 440,000 clones, 75% to 90% of them singletons. This record belongs to a study of blood T cell repertoires in COVID-19. With 3 bases removed from V and 5 bases from J, the gap between germline ends came to 16 bases. CDR3 length equals 15 residues. Germline CDR1 LNHNV, CDR2 YYDKDF (reference sequence). Donors were grouped by their self-reported clinical history.

The sequencing input was PBMCs or T cells enriched from blood (not recorded which). This TCR was recovered from a woman aged 18-29 years who had recovered from COVID-19. The rearrangement uses TRBV15 and TRBJ1-2; TRBD1 is a possible D gene (6 bases). The CDR3 DNA follows: TGTGCCACCAGCAGCATCCCCAAGGGGGATTATGGCTACACCTTC. This codes for CATSSIPKGDYGYTF.